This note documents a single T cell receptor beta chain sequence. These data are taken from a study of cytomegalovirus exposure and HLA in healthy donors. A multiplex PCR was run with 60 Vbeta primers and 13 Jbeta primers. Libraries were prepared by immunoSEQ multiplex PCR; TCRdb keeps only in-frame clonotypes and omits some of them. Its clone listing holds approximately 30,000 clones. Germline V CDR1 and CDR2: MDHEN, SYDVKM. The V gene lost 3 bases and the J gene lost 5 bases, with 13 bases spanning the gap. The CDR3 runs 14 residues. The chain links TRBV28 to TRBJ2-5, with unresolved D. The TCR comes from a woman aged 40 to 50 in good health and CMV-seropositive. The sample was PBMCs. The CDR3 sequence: CASSFLEETETQYF. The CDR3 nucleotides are TGTGCCAGCAGTTTTCTCGAGGAGACGGAGACCCAGTACTTC.